This T cell receptor beta chain was sequenced during a study of shared clonotypes between healthy human individuals. In its sample, this clone was seen a few times. The sample has other DNA sequences that encode this CDR3 too. The germline V gene has CDR1 KGHSH and CDR2 LQKENI. V dropped 2 bases and J dropped 10; count of bases not matched to a gene: 6. The CDR3 loop spans 15 amino acids. Original processing methods: Owing to the provision of junction-only sequences devoid of quality scores by immunoSEQ, filtering differed. Assay used: immunoSEQ multiplex PCR; TCRdb lists only in-frame clones, some missing. V and J calls and clone size are copied from that table; D and trimming were computed from the DNA. The sample records some 2.1 million clones, about 95% being singletons.

The sequencing sample was made of naive CD4+ T cells sorted from blood. Subset here: CD45RA+ positively selected. The rearrangement joins TRBV18 to TRBJ1-6; 9 bases agree with TRBD1. This TCR derives from a man aged 18 to 29 in good health. The CDR3, as DNA: TGTGCCAGCTCACCAAGTACAGGGGGCAACTCACCCCTCCACTTT. Its translation: CASSPSTGGNSPLHF.